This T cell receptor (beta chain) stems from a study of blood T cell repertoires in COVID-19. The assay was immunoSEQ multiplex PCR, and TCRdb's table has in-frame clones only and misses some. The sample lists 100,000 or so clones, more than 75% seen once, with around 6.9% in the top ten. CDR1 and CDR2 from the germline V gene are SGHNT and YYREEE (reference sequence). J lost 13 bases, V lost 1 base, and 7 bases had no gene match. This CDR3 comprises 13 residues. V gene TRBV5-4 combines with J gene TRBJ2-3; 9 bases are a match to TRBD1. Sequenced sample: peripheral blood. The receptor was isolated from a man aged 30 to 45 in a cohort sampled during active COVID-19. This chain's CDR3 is CASSLWGRDREYF. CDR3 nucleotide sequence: TGTGCCAGCAGCTTGTGGGGCCGGGACAGGGAGTATTTT.